This TCR beta chain was sequenced for a study of shared clonotypes between healthy human individuals. Method: immunoSEQ multiplex PCR; TCRdb's copy keeps in-frame clones and lacks some. The data hold about 2.5 million clones, with roughly 92% observed a single time. This clone appeared a single time. Sequenced material: naive CD4+ T cells from PBMCs. Regarding subset: CD45RA+ positively selected. This receptor was identified in a man between 18 and 35 years old in good health. Some clones in this sample may be carry-over from other donors' samples.

CDR3 sequence reads: CASSPRQGNQPQHF. CDR3 sequence (DNA): TGTGCCAGCAGCCCCCGACAGGGCAATCAGCCCCAGCATTTT. This rearrangement joins TRBV7-2 to TRBJ1-5, with D possibly being TRBD1 (6 bases). Per the germline V gene, CDR1 is SGHTA and CDR2 is FQGNSA. The CDR3 spans 14 residues. V was cut by 5 bases and J by 2 bases, with 10 bases left in between.